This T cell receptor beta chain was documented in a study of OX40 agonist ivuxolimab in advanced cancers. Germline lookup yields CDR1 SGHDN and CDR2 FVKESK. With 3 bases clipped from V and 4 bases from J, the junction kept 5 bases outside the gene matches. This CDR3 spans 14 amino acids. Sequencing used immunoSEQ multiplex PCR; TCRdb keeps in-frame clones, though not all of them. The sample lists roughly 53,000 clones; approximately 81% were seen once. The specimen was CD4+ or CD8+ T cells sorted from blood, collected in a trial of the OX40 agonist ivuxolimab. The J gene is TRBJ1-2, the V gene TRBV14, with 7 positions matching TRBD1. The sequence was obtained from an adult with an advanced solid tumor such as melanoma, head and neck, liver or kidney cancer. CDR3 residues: CASSHRQGLYGYTF. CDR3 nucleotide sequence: TGTGCCAGCAGCCATCGACAGGGCCTCTATGGCTACACCTTC. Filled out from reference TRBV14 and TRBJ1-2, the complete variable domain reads EAGVTQFPSHSVIEKGQTVTLRCDPISGHDNLYWYRRVMGKEIKFLLHFVKESKQDESGMPNNRFLAERTGGTYSTLKVQPAELEDSGVYFCASSHRQGLYGYTFGSGTRLTVV.